A single sample is the source of the 22 T cell receptor beta chains below, sequenced in a study of identical twins. TCRdb recomputed calls from the 5' RACE reads with MiXCR, one row per CDR3 protein. The sample yields 240,000 or so distinct CDR3 sequences, more than 9% seen once. The sequencing sample was made of memory T cells sorted from blood. All receptors come from a man aged 45-60 years in good health.

This clonotype was counted ten times or more. The V gene is TRBV29-1, the J gene TRBJ1-1, with D uncertain. Germline values: CDR1 SQVTM, CDR2 ANQGSEA. V was clipped by 7 bases and J by 5 bases, with 14 bases between them. The CDR3 contains 12 residues. The CDR3 DNA reads TGCAGCGGCGGGTCCCTGGGGACTGAAGCTTTCTTT. Its translation is CSGGSLGTEAFF.

This clonotype was recorded a few times. The chain couples TRBV7-2 to TRBJ1-4; D is unresolved. The CDR3 covers 15 residues. V lost 1 base, J lost 7 bases, and 13 bases lay in between. CDR1 and CDR2 from the germline V gene are SGHTA and FQGNSA. The DNA for the CDR3 is TGTGCCAGCAGCTTAGGTCTTCGGGGAGGTGAAAAACTGTTTTTT. This translates into CASSLGLRGGEKLFF.

This clonotype has just a few counts. This sequence joins TRBV20-1 and TRBJ2-1; 7 bases are shared with TRBD2. Germline V gene lookup returns CDR1 DFQATT and CDR2 SNEGSKA (reference sequence). The CDR3 length is 18 residues. V shed 0 bases, J shed 2 bases, and the junction held 13 bases outside the gene matches. Written as DNA, the CDR3 is TGCAGTGCTAGAGATTCGCCTAGCGGTAACTCCGCCTACAATGAGCAGTTCTTC. Its translation is CSARDSPSGNSAYNEQFF.

In its sample, this clonotype was seen many times. The rearrangement joins TRBV7-2 to TRBJ2-3; tentative D call: TRBD2 (5 bases). The CDR3 sequence is 10 residues long. Germline lookup yields CDR1 SGHTA and CDR2 FQGNSA. V was trimmed by 11 bases and J by 4 bases, leaving 7 bases between them. CDR3 sequence (DNA): TGTGCCGCCGGGGCAGATACGCAGTATTTT. Translated, it gives CAAGADTQYF.

Many counts were recorded for this clonotype. The rearrangement uses TRBV7-2 and TRBJ1-1; D uncertain. The germline CDR1 and CDR2 sequences are SGHTA and FQGNSA. Between the trimmed V and J ends, which lost 1 base and 1 base, there was a span of 10 bases. This CDR3 is built from 15 residues. The CDR3 region is CASSLDRLENTEAFF. The CDR3 DNA reads as TGTGCCAGCAGCTTAGACCGACTAGAGAACACTGAAGCTTTCTTT.

In this sample, this clonotype turned up a few times. The rearrangement uses TRBV5-1 and TRBJ1-2; 9 nucleotides align to TRBD1. The germline CDR1 and CDR2 sequences are SGHRS and YFSETQ. With V trimmed by 0 bases and J by 7 bases, 4 bases remained unmatched. This CDR3 spans 14 amino acids. The CDR3 DNA is TGCGCCAGCAGCTTGGCCACAGGGGGCACTGGCTACACCTTC. It specifies CASSLATGGTGYTF.

This clonotype was counted at least ten times. The chain uses TRBV20-1 and TRBJ2-5, with D perhaps matching TRBD2 (6 bases). Germline CDR1 DFQATT, CDR2 SNEGSKA (reference sequence). The CDR3 extends over 16 amino acids. V was cut by 5 bases and J by 2 bases, with 21 bases left in between. CDR3 sequence reads: CSAQGRSGGRQETQYF. The CDR3 DNA reads as TGCAGTGCTCAGGGTAGATCCGGGGGAAGGCAAGAGACCCAGTACTTC.

This chain uses TRBV29-1 with TRBJ2-1; TRBD2 agrees at 7 bases. The CDR3 is 14 amino acids. V lost 5 bases to trimming and J lost 7 bases; unmatched junction nucleotides: 11. Germline-derived CDR1 and CDR2 are SQVTM and ANQGSEA. The CDR3 loop reads CSVYRTSNINEQFF. The CDR3 coding sequence is TGCAGCGTTTATCGGACTAGTAATATTAATGAGCAGTTCTTC.

This clonotype was recorded many times. The chain recombines TRBV6-1 with TRBJ2-5; possible D gene TRBD2, 6 bases. The CDR3 consists of 12 residues. Per germline, CDR1 MNHNS and CDR2 SASEGT. Between the trimmed V and J ends, which lost 6 bases and 3 bases, there was a span of 8 bases. The CDR3 bases are TGTGCCAGCAGGAGGAGGGAAGAGACCCAGTACTTC. Amino acids: CASRRREETQYF.

This clonotype occurred many times. V usage is TRBV6-2 or TRBV6-3 and J usage is TRBJ2-7; D gene uncertain. Germline CDR1 reads MNHEY; CDR2 reads SVGEGT. Trimming removed 0 bases at V and 2 bases at J, with 8 bases between. CDR3 length: 14 amino acids. CDR3 in amino acids: CASSYSSAPYEQYF. The CDR3 bases are TGTGCCAGCAGTTACTCGTCTGCGCCCTACGAGCAGTACTTC.

This clonotype was counted many times. The chain uses TRBV20-1 and TRBJ2-5; 7 nucleotides match TRBD2. CDR1 and CDR2 (germline): DFQATT, SNEGSKA (reference sequence). Trimming removed 2 bases from V and 5 bases from J; junction bases left unmatched: 23. The CDR3 runs 19 residues. CDR3 sequence reads: CSARPGGREKPSHRETQYF. The CDR3 DNA reads as TGCAGTGCTAGACCCGGGGGGAGAGAGAAACCCTCCCACCGGGAGACCCAGTACTTC.

This clonotype was seen many times. V is TRBV7-8 and J is TRBJ1-6; no clear D gene. Germline assignment: CDR1 SGHVS and CDR2 FQNEAQ. Trimming took 6 bases from V and 9 from J, leaving 15 bases between them. The CDR3 runs to 14 residues. CDR3 DNA sequence: TGTGCCAGCAGTTCTGGTGGGTCCGGTTCACCCCTCCACTTT. It codes for CASSSGGSGSPLHF. Full variable domain (missing parts from reference TRBV7-8 and TRBJ1-6): GAGVSQSPRYKVAKRGQDVALRCDPISGHVSLFWYQQALGQGPEFLTYFQNEAQLDKSGLPSDRFFAERPEGSVSTLKIQRTQQEDSAVYLCASSSGGSGSPLHFGNGTRLTVT.

The table lists this clonotype with many counts. V usage is TRBV20-1 and J usage is TRBJ1-2, with 7 bases identical to TRBD1. The CDR3 covers 11 residues. Losses at the gene ends were 6 bases for V and 7 bases for J; bases not matched to a gene: 5. The germline V gene encodes CDR1 DFQATT and CDR2 SNEGSKA (reference sequence). Here the CDR3 DNA reads TGCAGTGCCCCGACAGGGTTTGGCTACACCTTC. Protein sequence: CSAPTGFGYTF.

This clonotype was counted a few times. The CDR3 DNA reads as TGTGCCACCAGCAGGTCTGGGCGGGGCTCCTACGAGCAGTACTTC. It encodes CATSRSGRGSYEQYF. This chain connects TRBV15 to TRBJ2-7, with D perhaps matching TRBD2 (6 bases). Germline V gene data show CDR1 as LNHNV and CDR2 as YYDKDF (reference sequence). CDR3 size: 15 residues. Between the trimmed V and J ends, which lost 3 bases and 0 bases, there was a span of 12 bases.

The chain recombines TRBV6-5 with TRBJ2-3; 7 positions agree with TRBD2. This CDR3 contains 14 residues. The V and J ends lost 4 bases and 6 bases, in that order; junction bases with no gene match: 7. From germline, CDR1 is MNHEY and CDR2 SVGAGI. The CDR3 protein is CASSFAGDRDTQYF. CDR3 DNA: TGTGCCAGCAGTTTCGCGGGGGATCGGGATACGCAGTATTTT.

The V gene is TRBV24-1, the J gene TRBJ2-4; D is uncertain. Trimming cost V 5 bases and J 4 bases, with 8 bases left between them. This CDR3 is built from 13 residues. CDR1 is KGHDR and CDR2 is SFDVKD in the germline V gene. The chain's CDR3 is CATSGGMKNIQYF. The CDR3 nucleotides read TGTGCCACCAGTGGGGGAATGAAAAACATTCAGTACTTC.

This clonotype was recorded at least ten times. J is TRBJ2-1 and V is TRBV5-1; 7 bases agree with TRBD2. V dropped 4 bases and J dropped 4; count of bases not matched to a gene: 8. CDR1 and CDR2 (germline): SGHRS, YFSETQ. The CDR3 consists of 15 residues. CDR3 protein: CASSTAGTEYNEQFF. The CDR3 region has the DNA TGCGCCAGCAGCACAGCGGGGACCGAATACAATGAGCAGTTCTTC.

Judged by abundance, this clonotype is medium-sized. The CDR3 DNA is TGTGCCAGCAGCTTACGGCGCGGGGACTCCTACAATGAGCAGTTCTTC. This codes for CASSLRRGDSYNEQFF. This rearrangement joins TRBV7-3 to TRBJ2-1, with D perhaps matching TRBD2 (6 bases). The CDR3 is 16 residues long. Trimming cost V 2 bases and J 0 bases, with 11 bases left between them. In germline, CDR1 is SGHTA, CDR2 FQGTGA.

This clonotype was counted at least ten times. The gene calls are TRBV20-1 and TRBJ2-3; the D is unclear. The CDR3 runs 14 residues. The V and J ends lost 6 bases and 0 bases respectively, with 13 bases between them. Germline V gives CDR1 DFQATT, CDR2 SNEGSKA (reference sequence). The CDR3 loop reads CSASLSSSTDTQYF. The DNA of the CDR3 is TGCAGTGCCTCCCTTAGCTCTAGCACAGATACGCAGTATTTT.

The chain carries TRBV28 and TRBJ2-1; no reliable D call. V lost 3 bases and J 0 bases, leaving 9 bases between the germline ends. Germline-derived CDR1 and CDR2 are MDHEN and SYDVKM. The CDR3 contains 15 residues. The CDR3 sequence: CASSFWGNSYNEQFF. The DNA for the CDR3 is TGTGCCAGCAGTTTCTGGGGAAACTCCTACAATGAGCAGTTCTTC.

A few counts support this clonotype. This chain uses TRBV18 with TRBJ1-1, with 7 bases aligning to TRBD1. The CDR3 spans 13 residues. The junction had 3 bases not matched to a gene; V was cut back by 5 bases and J by 3 bases. The V gene's germline CDR1 is KGHSH and CDR2 LQKENI. CDR3 in DNA: TGTGCCAGCTCATCGGACAGGCACACTGAAGCTTTCTTT. It is translated as CASSSDRHTEAFF. Variable domain in full (rest from reference TRBV18 and TRBJ1-1): NAGVMQNPRHLVRRRGQEARLRCSPMKGHSHVYWYRQLPEEGLKFMVYLQKENIIDESGMPKERFSAEFPKEGPSILRIQQVVRGDSAAYFCASSSDRHTEAFFGQGTRLTVV.

This clonotype has at least ten counts. J is TRBJ2-1 and V is TRBV24-1, with D maybe TRBD2 (5 bases). Between the trimmed V and J ends, which lost 1 base and 8 bases, there was a span of 11 bases. The CDR3 sequence is 14 residues long. Per germline, CDR1 KGHDR and CDR2 SFDVKD. The CDR3: CATSDLTSNHEQFF. The CDR3 nucleotides read TGTGCCACCAGTGATTTAACTAGTAACCATGAGCAGTTCTTC.